This T cell receptor (beta chain) comes out of a study of cytomegalovirus exposure and HLA in healthy donors. It was with 60 Vbeta and 13 Jbeta primers that the PCR ran. Assay: immunoSEQ multiplex PCR; the TCRdb copy retains only in-frame clones and omits some. The data hold some 170,000 clones, with approximately 79% observed a single time. The CDR3 contains 16 residues. The V and J ends lost 4 bases and 3 bases respectively, with 16 bases between them. From germline, CDR1 is SGHNT and CDR2 YYREEE (reference sequence). The chain links TRBV5-4 to TRBJ2-2; possible D gene TRBD2, 5 bases. The TCR was taken from a man aged 40-49 years in good health and CMV-seropositive. The sequencing sample was made of PBMCs. DNA of the CDR3: TGTGCCAGCAGCACCGGGGTAGCGAGGGACACCGGGGAGCTGTTTTTT. This gives the protein CASSTGVARDTGELFF.